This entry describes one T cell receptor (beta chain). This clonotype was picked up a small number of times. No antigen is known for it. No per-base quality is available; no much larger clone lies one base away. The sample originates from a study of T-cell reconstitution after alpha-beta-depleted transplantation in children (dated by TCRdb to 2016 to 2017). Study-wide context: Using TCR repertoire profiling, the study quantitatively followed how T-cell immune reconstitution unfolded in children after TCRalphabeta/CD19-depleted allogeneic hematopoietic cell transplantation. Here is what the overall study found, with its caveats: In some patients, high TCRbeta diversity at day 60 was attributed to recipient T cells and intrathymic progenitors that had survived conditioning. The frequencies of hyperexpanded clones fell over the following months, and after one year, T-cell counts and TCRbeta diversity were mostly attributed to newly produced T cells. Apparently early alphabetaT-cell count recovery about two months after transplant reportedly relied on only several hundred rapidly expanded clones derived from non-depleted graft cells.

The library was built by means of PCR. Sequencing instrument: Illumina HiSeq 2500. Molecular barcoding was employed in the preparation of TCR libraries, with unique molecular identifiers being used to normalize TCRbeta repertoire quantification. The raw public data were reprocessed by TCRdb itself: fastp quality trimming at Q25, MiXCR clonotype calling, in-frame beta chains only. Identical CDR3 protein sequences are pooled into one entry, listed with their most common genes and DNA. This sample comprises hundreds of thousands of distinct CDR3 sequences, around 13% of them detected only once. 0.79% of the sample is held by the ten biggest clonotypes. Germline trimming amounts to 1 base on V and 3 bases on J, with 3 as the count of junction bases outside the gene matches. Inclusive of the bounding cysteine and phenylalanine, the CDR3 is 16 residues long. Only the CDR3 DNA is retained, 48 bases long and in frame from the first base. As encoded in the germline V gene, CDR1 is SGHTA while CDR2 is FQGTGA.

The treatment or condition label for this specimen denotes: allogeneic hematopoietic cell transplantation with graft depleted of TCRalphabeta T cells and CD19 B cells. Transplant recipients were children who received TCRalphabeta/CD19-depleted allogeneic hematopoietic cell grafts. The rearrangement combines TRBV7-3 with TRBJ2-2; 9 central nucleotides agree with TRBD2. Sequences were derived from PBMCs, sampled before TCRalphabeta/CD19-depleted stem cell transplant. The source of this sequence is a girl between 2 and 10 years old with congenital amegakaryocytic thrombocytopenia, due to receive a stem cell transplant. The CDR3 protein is CASSLSGRAHTGELFF. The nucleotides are TGTGCCAGCAGCTTAAGCGGGAGGGCTCACACCGGGGAGCTGTTTTTT.